A selection of T cell receptor beta chains follows, all from one sample in a study of cytotoxic CD8 clonotypes in ibrutinib-treated CLL. Using immunoSEQ multiplex PCR, the repertoire was profiled, and TCRdb retains in-frame clones only, with some absent. The sample lists approximately 300,000 clones, 80% seen once, with 5% to 7% in the top ten. Sequences were derived from PBMCs, sampled before ibrutinib treatment. These receptors were obtained from a human donor with chronic lymphocytic leukemia. CDR3s include the opening cysteine and the closing phenylalanine or tryptophan. The order of the fields is CDR3 protein, V gene, J gene.

CDR3: CASSQDGAGSMNTEAFF
V: TRBV4-3
J: TRBJ1-1

CDR3: CSARLETQYF
V: TRBV20-1
J: TRBJ2-5

CDR3: CASSYAGEQYF
V: TRBV2
J: TRBJ2-7

CDR3: CASRLTATGNTIYF
V: TRBV19
J: TRBJ1-3

CDR3: CASSRGSISYEQYF
V: TRBV2
J: TRBJ2-7

CDR3: CASSQRGDYYNEQFF
V: TRBV27
J: TRBJ2-1

CDR3: CASSLELAGGIRQFF
V: TRBV7-6
J: TRBJ2-1

CDR3: CASSITSGREQETQYF
V: TRBV28
J: TRBJ2-5

CDR3: CASSSGRGNTGELFF
V: TRBV19
J: TRBJ2-2

CDR3: CASSLGFADTQYF
V: TRBV11-2
J: TRBJ2-3

CDR3: CASSISRVNEQFF
V: TRBV19
J: TRBJ2-1

CDR3: CAWSVRASNTGELFF
V: TRBV30
J: TRBJ2-2

CDR3: CASLVRREGNNEQFF
V: TRBV5-4
J: TRBJ2-1

CDR3: CASSWGQGLSGANVLTF
V: TRBV5-8
J: TRBJ2-6

CDR3: CASSQIGQGAYEQYF
V: TRBV4-2
J: TRBJ2-7

CDR3: CASSEAGSLYNEQFF
V: TRBV10-1
J: TRBJ2-1

CDR3: CASSPDRGSRYEQFF
V: TRBV9
J: TRBJ2-1

CDR3: CAWDGYGYTF
V: TRBV30
J: TRBJ1-2

CDR3: CASSYSWTGYTEAFF
V: TRBV6-5
J: TRBJ1-1

CDR3: CASTQEISTDTQYF
V: TRBV9
J: TRBJ2-3

CDR3: CASSSLGPANYEQYF
V: TRBV19
J: TRBJ2-7

CDR3: CASSLIYDVNTEAFF
V: TRBV11-2
J: TRBJ1-1

CDR3: CASPGTDTQYF
V: TRBV12-2
J: TRBJ2-3